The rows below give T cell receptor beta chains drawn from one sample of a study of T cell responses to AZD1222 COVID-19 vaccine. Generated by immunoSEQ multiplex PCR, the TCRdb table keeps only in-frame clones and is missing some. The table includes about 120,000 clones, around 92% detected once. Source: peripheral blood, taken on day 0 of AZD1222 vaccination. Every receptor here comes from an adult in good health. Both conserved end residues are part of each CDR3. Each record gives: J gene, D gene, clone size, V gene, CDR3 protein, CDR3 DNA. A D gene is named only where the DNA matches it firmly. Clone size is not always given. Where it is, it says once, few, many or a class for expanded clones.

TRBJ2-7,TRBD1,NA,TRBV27,CASSLGGTGLIEQYF,TGTGCCAGCAGTTTGGGAGGGACAGGGCTCATCGAGCAGTACTTC
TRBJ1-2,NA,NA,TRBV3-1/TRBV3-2,CASSQAAGDLGYGYTF,TGTGCCAGCAGCCAAGCGGCAGGGGACCTGGGCTATGGCTACACCTTC
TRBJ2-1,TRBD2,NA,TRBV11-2,CASSLDWTSGSSYNEQFF,TGTGCCAGCAGCTTAGATTGGACTAGCGGGAGCTCCTACAATGAGCAGTTCTTC
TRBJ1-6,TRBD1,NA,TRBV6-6,CASSRNRQGENSPLHF,TGTGCCAGCAGTCGGAATAGACAGGGGGAAAATTCACCCCTCCACTTT
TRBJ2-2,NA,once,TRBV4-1,CASSHQDGELFF,TGCGCCAGCAGCCACCAGGACGGGGAGCTGTTTTTT
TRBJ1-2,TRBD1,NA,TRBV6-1,CASSDQGASTF,TGTGCCAGCAGTGACCAGGGGGCGTCCACCTTC
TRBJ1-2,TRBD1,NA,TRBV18,CASSLDRGYGYTF,TGTGCCAGCTCCCTGGACAGGGGCTATGGCTACACCTTC
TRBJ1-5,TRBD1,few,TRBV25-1,CASSVRDRTPSNQPQHF,TGTGCCAGCAGTGTCCGGGACAGGACCCCTAGCAATCAGCCCCAGCATTTT
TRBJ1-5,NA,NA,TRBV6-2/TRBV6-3,CASSLLSMGNQPQHF,TGTGCCAGCAGCCTGCTTAGTATGGGCAATCAGCCCCAGCATTTT
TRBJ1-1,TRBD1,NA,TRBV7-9,CASRGGQAEAFF,TGTGCCAGCAGGGGTGGACAGGCAGAAGCTTTCTTT
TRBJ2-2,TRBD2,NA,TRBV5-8,CASSTGTSDIGELFF,TGTGCCAGCAGCACCGGGACTAGCGATATCGGGGAGCTGTTTTTT